This TCR beta chain derives from a study of blood T cell repertoires in COVID-19. The protocol was immunoSEQ multiplex PCR, while the TCRdb copy is restricted to in-frame clones and leaves out a portion. This table holds about 93,000 clones, about nine tenths found once. The sample comprised peripheral blood. This clonotype was sampled from a middle-aged man with acute or convalescent COVID-19.

CDR3 sequence (DNA): TGCGCCAGCAGCTTGTTAGAAGGGGCAGGTGAAGCTTTCTTT. Encoded protein: CASSLLEGAGEAFF. The V gene is TRBV5-1, the J gene TRBJ1-1, with a possible D match to TRBD1 (5 bases). The V gene lost 1 base and the J gene lost 7 bases, with 14 bases spanning the gap. The CDR3 totals 14 residues. Per germline, CDR1 SGHRS and CDR2 YFSETQ.